Detailed here is one T cell receptor beta chain. Germline V lookup: CDR1 SGHRS, CDR2 YFSETQ. This CDR3 region has 18 residues. V dropped 5 bases and J dropped 4; count of bases not matched to a gene: 19. The sample is drawn from a study of control samples from healthy donors and cancer patients. Assay: immunoSEQ multiplex PCR; the TCRdb copy retains only in-frame clones and omits some. This table holds about 82,000 clones, approximately 94% found once. This TCR was recovered from a woman aged 18-29 years in good health. The sample taken for sequencing was blood. The V and J genes are TRBV5-1 and TRBJ2-5; 8 bases fit TRBD1. In nucleotides, the CDR3 is TGCGCCAGCAGTGGTAGAAGGCAGGGGGCCAACTGGGGAGAGACCCAGTACTTC. Translating it yields CASSGRRQGANWGETQYF.